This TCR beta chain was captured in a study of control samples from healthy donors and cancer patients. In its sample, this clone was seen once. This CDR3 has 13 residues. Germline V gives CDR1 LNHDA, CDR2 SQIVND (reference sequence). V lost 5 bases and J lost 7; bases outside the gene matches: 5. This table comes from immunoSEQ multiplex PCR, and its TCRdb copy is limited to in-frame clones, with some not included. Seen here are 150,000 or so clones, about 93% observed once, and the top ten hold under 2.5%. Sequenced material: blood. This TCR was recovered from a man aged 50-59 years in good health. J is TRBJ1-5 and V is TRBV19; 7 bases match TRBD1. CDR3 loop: CASSRDREQPQHF. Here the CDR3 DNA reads TGTGCCAGTAGTCGAGACAGGGAACAGCCCCAGCATTTT.